This T cell receptor beta chain was sequenced for a study of blood T cell repertoires in COVID-19 (dated by TCRdb to about 2020). Notes on the research overall: The collaborator samples originated in the United States, Italy and Spain and spanned the acute and convalescent phases of COVID-19. The prospective study material was composed of cDNA or gDNA derived from T cells, B-cell-depleted T cells, or PBMCs. Deeply sampled blood TCRbeta repertoires from subjects exposed to, actively infected with, or recovered from COVID-19 were included in the dataset. The repertoires were made available in a free public database intended to serve as a resource for research on the immune response to SARS-CoV-2. The samples were drawn from two sources: the first 160 participants of the ongoing ImmuneRACE study, and some 1,300 subjects contributed by 6 global collaborators. Nearly every sample came with metadata listing a de-identified subject ID, COVID-19 status, age in years and sex. Where HLA class I and class II types were available, the types were taken from metadata supplied by the sample provider, not from assay-based typing.

Cut back by 1 base and 5 bases, the V and J ends lie 11 bases apart. In the germline V gene, CDR1 corresponds to SGHDN and CDR2 to FVKESK. Spanning cysteine to phenylalanine, the CDR3 consists of 14 amino acids. The only DNA kept is the CDR3, 42 bases in frame from the first base. On this clone: Its antigen target is currently unknown. Per-base quality was not reported, and no clone a single base away is much larger than it.

Whole blood was collected in K2EDTA tubes by collaborating institutions according to the institutions' own protocols. Collaborator samples were shipped for TCRbeta analysis as frozen whole blood, isolated PBMCs, or DNA extracted from either sample type. TCRbeta CDR3 regions were amplified from genomic DNA by means of the immunoSEQ Assay, a bias-controlled multiplex PCR. In the paper's pipeline: The number of nucleated cells in each sample was estimated by amplification of reference gene primers within the assay. To quantify the absolute abundance of each unique TCRbeta CDR3 rearrangement, sequence reads were collapsed and filtered. For each sample, productive Simpson clonality was calculated by taking the square root of Simpson's diversity index across productive rearrangements. The immuneACCESS repertoire file appears here via TCRdb, limited to in-frame rearrangements. These files lack a portion of the clones; in checked studies, under half of the deficit traces to unresolved V genes, and the cause of the others is not known. V, J and clone size are those of that table, while D and trimming were read from the DNA. Here the sample has about 140,000 clones; over 80% occur a single time. The ten top clones hold around 1.6% of the sample.

Results the study describes overall, beyond this receptor: The quantity of clinical and demographic metadata differed by source and by participant and was supplied without curation.

The source of this sequence is a human donor in a cohort sampled during active COVID-19. Sequencing input: peripheral blood. The chain uses TRBV14 and TRBJ2-5; TRBD2 could be the D gene, as 5 bases match. The DNA sequence follows: TGTGCCAGCAGCCAAGTAGCGTTTGGGGAGACCCAGTACTTC. It translates to CASSQVAFGETQYF.